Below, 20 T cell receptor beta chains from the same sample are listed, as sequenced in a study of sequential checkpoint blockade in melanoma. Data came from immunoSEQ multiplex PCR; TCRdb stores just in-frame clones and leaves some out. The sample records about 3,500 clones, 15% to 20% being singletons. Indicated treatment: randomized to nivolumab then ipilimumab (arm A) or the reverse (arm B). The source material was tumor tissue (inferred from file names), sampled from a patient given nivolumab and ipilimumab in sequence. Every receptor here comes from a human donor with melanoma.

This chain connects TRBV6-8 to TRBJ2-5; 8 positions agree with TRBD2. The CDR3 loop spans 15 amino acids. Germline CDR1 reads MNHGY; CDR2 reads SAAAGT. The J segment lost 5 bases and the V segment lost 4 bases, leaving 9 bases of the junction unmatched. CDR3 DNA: TGTGCCAGCAGTTCAAGCATCGGCGGGGGGGAGACCCAGTACTTC. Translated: CASSSSIGGGETQYF.

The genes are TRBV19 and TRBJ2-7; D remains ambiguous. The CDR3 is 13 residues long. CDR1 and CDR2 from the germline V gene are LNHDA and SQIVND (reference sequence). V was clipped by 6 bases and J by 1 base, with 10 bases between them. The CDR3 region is CASSEGISYEQYF. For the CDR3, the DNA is TGTGCCAGTAGCGAAGGGATTTCCTACGAGCAGTACTTC.

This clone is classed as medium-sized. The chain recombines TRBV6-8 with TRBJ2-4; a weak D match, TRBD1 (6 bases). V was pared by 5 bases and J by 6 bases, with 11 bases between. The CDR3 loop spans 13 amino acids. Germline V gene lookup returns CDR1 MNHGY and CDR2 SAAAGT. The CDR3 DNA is TGTGCCAGCAGTGCAGGGGCCGGAAACATTCAGTACTTC. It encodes CASSAGAGNIQYF.

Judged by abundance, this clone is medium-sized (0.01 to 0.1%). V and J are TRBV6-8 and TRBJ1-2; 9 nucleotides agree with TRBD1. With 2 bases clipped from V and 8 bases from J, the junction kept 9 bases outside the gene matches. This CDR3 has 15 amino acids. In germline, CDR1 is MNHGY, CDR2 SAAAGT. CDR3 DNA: TGTGCCAGCAGTTACACGTCCGGGACAGGGAACGGCTACACCTTC. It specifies CASSYTSGTGNGYTF.

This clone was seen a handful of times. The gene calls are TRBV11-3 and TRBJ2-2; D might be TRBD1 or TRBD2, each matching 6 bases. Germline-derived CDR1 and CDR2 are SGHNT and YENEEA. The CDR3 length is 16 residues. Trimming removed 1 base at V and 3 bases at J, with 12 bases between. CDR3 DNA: TGTGCCAGCAGCTTAGGGGGGGCTGGGTACACCGGGGAGCTGTTTTTT. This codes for CASSLGGAGYTGELFF.

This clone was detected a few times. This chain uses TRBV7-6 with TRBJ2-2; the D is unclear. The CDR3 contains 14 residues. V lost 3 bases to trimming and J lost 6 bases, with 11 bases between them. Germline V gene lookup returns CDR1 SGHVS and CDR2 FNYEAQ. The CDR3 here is CASSLLGFSGELFF. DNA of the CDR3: TGTGCCAGCAGCTTGCTAGGGTTCTCCGGGGAGCTGTTTTTT.

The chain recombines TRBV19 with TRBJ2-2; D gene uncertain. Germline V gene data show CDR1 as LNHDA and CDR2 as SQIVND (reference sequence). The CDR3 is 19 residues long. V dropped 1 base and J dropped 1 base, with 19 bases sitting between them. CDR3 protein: CASSIAMGVRVGNTGELFF. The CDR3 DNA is TGTGCCAGTAGTATAGCCATGGGCGTACGGGTTGGGAACACCGGGGAGCTGTTTTTT.

CDR3 bases: TGTGCCAGCAGTTACCCCTCGCCGCCCCTCCACTTT. It translates to CASSYPSPPLHF. The chain links TRBV6-8 to TRBJ1-6; D gene unclear. Trimming left V 2 bases short and J 13 bases short, with 9 bases between. Per germline, CDR1 MNHGY and CDR2 SAAAGT. The CDR3 contains 12 residues.

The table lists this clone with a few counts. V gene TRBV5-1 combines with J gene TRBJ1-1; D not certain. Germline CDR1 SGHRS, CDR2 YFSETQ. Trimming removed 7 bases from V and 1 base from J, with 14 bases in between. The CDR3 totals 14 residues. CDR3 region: CASRRGRENTEAFF. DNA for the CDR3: TGCGCCAGCCGGAGAGGACGGGAGAACACTGAAGCTTTCTTT.

The CDR3 sequence is CSVSTSGGIGFF. The CDR3 DNA is TGCAGCGTTTCAACTAGCGGGGGTATAGGGTTCTTC. The rearrangement joins TRBV29-1 to TRBJ2-1; 11 nucleotides match TRBD2. The V and J ends lost 5 bases and 15 bases, in that order; junction bases with no gene match: 9. Germline values: CDR1 SQVTM, CDR2 ANQGSEA. The CDR3 consists of 12 residues.

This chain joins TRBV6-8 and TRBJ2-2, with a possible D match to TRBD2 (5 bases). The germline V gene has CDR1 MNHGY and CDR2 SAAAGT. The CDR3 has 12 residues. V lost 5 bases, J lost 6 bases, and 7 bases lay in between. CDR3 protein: CASSPGAGELFF. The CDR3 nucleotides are TGTGCCAGCAGTCCCGGGGCCGGGGAGCTGTTTTTT.

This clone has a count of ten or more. The CDR3 reads CASSLFRQGTYEQYF. DNA for the CDR3: TGTGCCAGCAGCCTCTTTAGGCAGGGAACCTACGAGCAGTACTTC. V and J are TRBV11-3 and TRBJ2-7; D possibly corresponds to TRBD1 (5 bases). The CDR3 contains 15 residues. Trimming cost V 5 bases and J 2 bases, with 16 bases left between them. The germline V gene encodes CDR1 SGHNT and CDR2 YENEEA.

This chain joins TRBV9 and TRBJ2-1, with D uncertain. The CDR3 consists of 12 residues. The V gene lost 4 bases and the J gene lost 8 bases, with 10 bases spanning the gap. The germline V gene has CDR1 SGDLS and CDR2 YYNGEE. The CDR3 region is CASSLRLHEQFF. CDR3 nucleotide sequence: TGTGCCAGCAGCTTAAGACTCCATGAGCAGTTCTTC.

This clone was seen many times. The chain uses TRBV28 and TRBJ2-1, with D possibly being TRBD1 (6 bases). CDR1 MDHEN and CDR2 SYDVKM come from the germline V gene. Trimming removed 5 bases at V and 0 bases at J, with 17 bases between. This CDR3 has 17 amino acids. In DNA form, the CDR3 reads TGTGCCAGCAGTCTCTTAGGGGGTAGTAGCTCCTACAATGAGCAGTTCTTC. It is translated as CASSLLGGSSSYNEQFF. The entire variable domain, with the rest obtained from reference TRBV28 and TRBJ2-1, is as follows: DVKVTQSSRYLVKRTGEKVFLECVQDMDHENMFWYRQDPGLGLRLIYFSYDVKMKEKGDIPEGYSVSREKKERFSLILESASTNQTSMYLCASSLLGGSSSYNEQFFGPGTRLTVL.

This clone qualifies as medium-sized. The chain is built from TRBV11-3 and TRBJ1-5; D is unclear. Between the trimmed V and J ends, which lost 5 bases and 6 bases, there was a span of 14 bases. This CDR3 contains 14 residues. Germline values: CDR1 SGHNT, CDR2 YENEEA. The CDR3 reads CASSMVGLGQPQHF. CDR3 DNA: TGTGCCAGCAGCATGGTTGGACTTGGTCAGCCCCAGCATTTT.

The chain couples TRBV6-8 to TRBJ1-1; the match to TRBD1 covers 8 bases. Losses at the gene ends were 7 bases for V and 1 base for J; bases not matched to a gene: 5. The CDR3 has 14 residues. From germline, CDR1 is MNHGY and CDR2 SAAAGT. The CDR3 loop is CASKGTGRNTEAFF. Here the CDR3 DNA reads TGTGCCAGCAAGGGGACAGGAAGGAACACTGAAGCTTTCTTT.

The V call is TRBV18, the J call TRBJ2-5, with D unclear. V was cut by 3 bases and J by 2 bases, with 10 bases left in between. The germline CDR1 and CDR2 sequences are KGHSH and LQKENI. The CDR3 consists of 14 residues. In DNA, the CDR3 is TGTGCCAGCTCACCGGCAGGTCCGCAAGAGACCCAGTACTTC. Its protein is CASSPAGPQETQYF.

The CDR3 nucleotides read TGTGCCAGTAATAGCGGGAGGAACACCGGGGAGCTGTTTTTT. It yields the protein CASNSGRNTGELFF. The genes are TRBV19 and TRBJ2-2; 9 bases are shared with TRBD2. Trimming removed 7 bases from V and 1 base from J; junction bases left unmatched: 1. There are 14 residues in the CDR3. The germline gives CDR1 LNHDA, CDR2 SQIVND (reference sequence).

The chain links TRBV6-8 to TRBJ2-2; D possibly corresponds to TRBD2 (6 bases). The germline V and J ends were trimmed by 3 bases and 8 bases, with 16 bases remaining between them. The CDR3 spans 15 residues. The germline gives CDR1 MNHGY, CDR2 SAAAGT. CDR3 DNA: TGTGCCAGCAGTTATAAGGGAGGACGTTCGGGGGAGCTGTTTTTT. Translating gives CASSYKGGRSGELFF.

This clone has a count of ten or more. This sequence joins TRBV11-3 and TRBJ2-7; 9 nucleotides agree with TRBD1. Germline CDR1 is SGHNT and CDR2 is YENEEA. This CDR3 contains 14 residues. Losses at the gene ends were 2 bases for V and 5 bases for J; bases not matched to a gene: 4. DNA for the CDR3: TGTGCCAGCAGCTTACGGGACAGGGACCACGAGCAGTACTTC. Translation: CASSLRDRDHEQYF.